Below, one TCR beta chain is given with its context. These data come from a study of OX40 agonist ivuxolimab in advanced cancers. Study information: Cancers in dose escalation were hepatocellular, melanoma, renal cell and head and neck.

The protocol was immunoSEQ multiplex PCR, while the TCRdb copy is restricted to in-frame clones and leaves out a portion. The data hold approximately 88,000 clones, with more than 70% observed a single time. This receptor was identified in an adult with an advanced solid tumor such as melanoma, head and neck, liver or kidney cancer. This specimen was CD4+ or CD8+ T cells sorted from blood, taken in a trial of the OX40 agonist ivuxolimab.

The CDR3 loop reads CASSAKTGANEKLFF. The CDR3 DNA sequence: TGTGCCAGCAGCGCAAAGACAGGGGCTAATGAAAAACTGTTTTTT. V gene TRBV2 combines with J gene TRBJ1-4, with TRBD1 identical over 8 bases. Germline-derived CDR1 and CDR2 are SNHLY and FYNNEI. J gave up 3 bases and V 6 bases, and 6 bases lay outside the gene matches. The CDR3 has 15 amino acids.